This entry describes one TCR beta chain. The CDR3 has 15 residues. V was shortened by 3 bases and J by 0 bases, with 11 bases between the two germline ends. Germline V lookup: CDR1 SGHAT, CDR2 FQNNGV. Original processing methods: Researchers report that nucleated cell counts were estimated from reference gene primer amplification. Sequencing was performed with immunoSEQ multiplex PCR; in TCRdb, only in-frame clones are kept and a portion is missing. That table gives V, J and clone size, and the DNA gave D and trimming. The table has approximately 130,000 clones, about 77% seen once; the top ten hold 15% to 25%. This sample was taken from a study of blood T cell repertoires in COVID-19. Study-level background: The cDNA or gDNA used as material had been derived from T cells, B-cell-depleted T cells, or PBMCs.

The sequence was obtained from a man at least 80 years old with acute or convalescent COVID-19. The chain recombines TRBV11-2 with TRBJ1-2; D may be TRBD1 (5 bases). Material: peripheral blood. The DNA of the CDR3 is TGTGCCAGCAGCTTGACAGACAGTCCTAACTATGGCTACACCTTC. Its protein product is CASSLTDSPNYGYTF. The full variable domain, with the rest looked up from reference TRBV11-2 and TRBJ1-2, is EAGVAQSPRYKIIEKRQSVAFWCNPISGHATLYWYQQILGQGPKLLIQFQNNGVVDDSQLPKDRFSAERLKGVDSTLKIQPAKLEDSAVYLCASSLTDSPNYGYTFGSGTRLTVV.